This entry describes one TCR beta chain. The sample originates from a study of blood T cell repertoires in COVID-19. Unmatched junction bases numbered 11, after V lost 4 bases and J lost 5 bases. Germline values: CDR1 SGDLS, CDR2 YYNGEE. CDR3 length equals 16 residues. Libraries were prepared by immunoSEQ multiplex PCR; TCRdb keeps only in-frame clonotypes and omits some of them. The sample includes around 270,000 clones, 80% to 90% of them seen just once. The origin of this receptor is a woman in her 40s who had been exposed to COVID-19. The genes are TRBV9 and TRBJ2-1; 8 bases fit TRBD1. Sequenced sample: PBMCs or T cells enriched from blood (not recorded which). The chain's CDR3 is CASSTRFRTGNNEQFF. For the CDR3, the DNA is TGTGCCAGCAGCACCCGTTTTCGGACAGGGAACAATGAGCAGTTCTTC.